The clone carrying this TCR beta chain was seen a single time. The antigen is not known. This sample was included in a study of shared clonotypes between healthy human individuals. General study results and limits: The generation probabilities recorded for non-shared clonotypes fell below those of clonotypes shared by all four donors.

Sequencing used immunoSEQ multiplex PCR; TCRdb keeps in-frame clones, though not all of them. The sample shows 1.6 million or so clones, 98% of them seen only once. Recent acute infections and vaccinations were absent in the healthy HIV-negative adult donors. Losses at the gene ends were 5 bases for V and 3 bases for J; bases not matched to a gene: 3. CDR3 length: 13 residues. Germline V gene lookup returns CDR1 LNHDA and CDR2 SQIVND (reference sequence). Sequences were obtained from naive CD4+ T cells sorted from blood. Subset noted: CD45RA+ positively selected. The sequence was obtained from a man aged 30 to 39 in good health. The J gene is TRBJ2-7, the V gene TRBV19, with 8 nucleotides matching TRBD2. CDR3 in amino acids: CASSREGGYEQYF. CDR3 DNA sequence: TGTGCCAGTAGTCGGGAGGGGGGCTACGAGCAGTACTTC. The full variable domain, rest sourced from reference TRBV19 and TRBJ2-7, is DGGITQSPKYLFRKEGQNVTLSCEQNLNHDAMYWYRQDPGQGLRLIYYSQIVNDFQKGDIAEGYSVSREKKESFPLTVTSAQKNPTAFYLCASSREGGYEQYFGPGTRLTVT.